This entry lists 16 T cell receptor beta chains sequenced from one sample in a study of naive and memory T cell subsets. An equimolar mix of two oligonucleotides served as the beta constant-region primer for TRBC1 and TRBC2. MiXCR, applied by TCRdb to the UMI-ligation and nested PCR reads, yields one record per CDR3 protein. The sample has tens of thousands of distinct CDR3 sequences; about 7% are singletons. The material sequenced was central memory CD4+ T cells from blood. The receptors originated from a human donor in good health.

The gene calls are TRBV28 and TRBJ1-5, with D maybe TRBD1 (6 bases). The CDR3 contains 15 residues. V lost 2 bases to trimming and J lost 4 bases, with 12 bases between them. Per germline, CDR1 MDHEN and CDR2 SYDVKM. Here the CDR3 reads CASSLNRVKNQPQHF. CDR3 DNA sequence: TGTGCCAGCAGTTTAAACAGGGTGAAGAATCAGCCCCAGCATTTT.

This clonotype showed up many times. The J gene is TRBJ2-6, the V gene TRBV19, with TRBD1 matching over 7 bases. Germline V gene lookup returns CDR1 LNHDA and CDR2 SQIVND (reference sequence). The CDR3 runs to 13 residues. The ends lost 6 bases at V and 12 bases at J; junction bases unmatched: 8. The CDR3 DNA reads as TGTGCCAGTAGCGGACAGGCCCTTTCCGTCCTGACTTTC. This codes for CASSGQALSVLTF.

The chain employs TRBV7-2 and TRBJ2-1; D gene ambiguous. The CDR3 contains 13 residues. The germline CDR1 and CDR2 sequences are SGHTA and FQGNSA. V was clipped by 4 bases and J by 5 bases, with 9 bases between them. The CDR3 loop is CASSSWKDNEQFF. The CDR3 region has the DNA TGTGCCAGCAGCTCGTGGAAAGACAATGAGCAGTTCTTC. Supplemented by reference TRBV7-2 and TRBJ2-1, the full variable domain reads GAGVSQSPSNKVTEKGKDVELRCDPISGHTALYWYRQSLGQGLEFLIYFQGNSAPDKSGLPSDRFSAERTGGSVSTLTIQRTQQEDSAVYLCASSSWKDNEQFFGPGTRLTVL.

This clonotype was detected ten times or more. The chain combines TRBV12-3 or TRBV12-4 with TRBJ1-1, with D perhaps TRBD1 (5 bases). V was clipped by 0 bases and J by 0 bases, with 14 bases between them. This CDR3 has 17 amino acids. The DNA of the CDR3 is TGTGCCAGCAGTTTAGCGTTAATCCAGGGCATGAACACTGAAGCTTTCTTT. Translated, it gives CASSLALIQGMNTEAFF.

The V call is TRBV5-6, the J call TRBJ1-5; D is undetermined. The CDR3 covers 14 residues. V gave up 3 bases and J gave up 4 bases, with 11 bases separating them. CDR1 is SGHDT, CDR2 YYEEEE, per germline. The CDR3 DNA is TGTGCCAGCAGCTCCCGGGTGTCGAATCAGCCCCAGCATTTT. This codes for CASSSRVSNQPQHF. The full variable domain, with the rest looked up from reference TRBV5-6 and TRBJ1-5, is DAGVTQSPTHLIKTRGQQVTLRCSPKSGHDTVSWYQQALGQGPQFIFQYYEEEERQRGNFPDRFSGHQFPNYSSELNVNALLLGDSALYLCASSSRVSNQPQHFGDGTRLSIL.

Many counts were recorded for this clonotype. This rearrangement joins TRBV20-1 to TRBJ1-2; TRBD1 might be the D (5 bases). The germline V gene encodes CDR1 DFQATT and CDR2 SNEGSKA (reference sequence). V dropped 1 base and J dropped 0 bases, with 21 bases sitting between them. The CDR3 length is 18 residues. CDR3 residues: CSARGPPRLTASNYGYTF. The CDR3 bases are TGCAGTGCTAGAGGCCCCCCCCGTCTGACAGCTTCTAACTATGGCTACACCTTC.

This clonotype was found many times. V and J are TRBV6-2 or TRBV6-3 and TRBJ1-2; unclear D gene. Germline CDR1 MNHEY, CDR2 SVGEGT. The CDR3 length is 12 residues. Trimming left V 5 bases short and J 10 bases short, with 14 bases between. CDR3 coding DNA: TGTGCCAGCAGTCCCCCCGCGGACGACTACACCTTC. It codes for CASSPPADDYTF.

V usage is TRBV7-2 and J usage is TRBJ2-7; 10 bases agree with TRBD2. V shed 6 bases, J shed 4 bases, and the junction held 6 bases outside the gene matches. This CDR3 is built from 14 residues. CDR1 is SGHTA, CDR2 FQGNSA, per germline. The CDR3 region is CASSLLAGDYEQYF. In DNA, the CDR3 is TGTGCCAGCAGTTTGCTAGCGGGGGATTACGAGCAGTACTTC. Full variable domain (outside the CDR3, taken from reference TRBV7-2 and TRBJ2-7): GAGVSQSPSNKVTEKGKDVELRCDPISGHTALYWYRQSLGQGLEFLIYFQGNSAPDKSGLPSDRFSAERTGGSVSTLTIQRTQQEDSAVYLCASSLLAGDYEQYFGPGTRLTVT.

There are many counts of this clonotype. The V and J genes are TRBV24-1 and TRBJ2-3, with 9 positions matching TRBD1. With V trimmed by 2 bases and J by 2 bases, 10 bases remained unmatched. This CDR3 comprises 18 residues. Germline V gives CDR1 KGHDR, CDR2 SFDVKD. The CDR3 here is CATSDYAGTGPITDTQYF. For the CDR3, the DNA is TGTGCCACCAGTGATTATGCCGGGACAGGGCCAATCACAGATACGCAGTATTTT.

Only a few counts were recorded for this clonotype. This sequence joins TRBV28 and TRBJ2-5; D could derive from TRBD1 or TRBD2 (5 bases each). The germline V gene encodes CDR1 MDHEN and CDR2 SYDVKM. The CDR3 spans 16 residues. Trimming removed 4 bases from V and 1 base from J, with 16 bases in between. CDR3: CASSSAPGPPQETQYF. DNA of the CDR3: TGTGCCAGCAGTTCTGCCCCGGGGCCGCCCCAAGAGACCCAGTACTTC. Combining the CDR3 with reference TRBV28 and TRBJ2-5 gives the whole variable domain DVKVTQSSRYLVKRTGEKVFLECVQDMDHENMFWYRQDPGLGLRLIYFSYDVKMKEKGDIPEGYSVSREKKERFSLILESASTNQTSMYLCASSSAPGPPQETQYFGPGTRLLVL.

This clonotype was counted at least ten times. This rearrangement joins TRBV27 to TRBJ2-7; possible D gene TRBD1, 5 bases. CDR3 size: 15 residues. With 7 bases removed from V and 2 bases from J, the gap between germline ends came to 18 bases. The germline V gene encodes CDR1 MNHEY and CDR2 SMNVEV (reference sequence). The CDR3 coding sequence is TGTGCCAGCAACCCCAATGGGCAGGGCACCTACGAGCAGTACTTC. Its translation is CASNPNGQGTYEQYF.

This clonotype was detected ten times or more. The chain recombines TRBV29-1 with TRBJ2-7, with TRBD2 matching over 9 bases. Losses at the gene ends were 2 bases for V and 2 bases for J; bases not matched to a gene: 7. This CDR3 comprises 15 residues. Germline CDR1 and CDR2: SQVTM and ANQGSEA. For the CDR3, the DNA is TGCAGCGTTGAACTTGAGACTAGCGGAGCCTACGAGCAGTACTTC. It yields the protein CSVELETSGAYEQYF.

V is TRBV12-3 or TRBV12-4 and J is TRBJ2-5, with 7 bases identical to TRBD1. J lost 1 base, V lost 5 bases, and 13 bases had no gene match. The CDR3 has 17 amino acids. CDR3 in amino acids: CASSLPFMTGIQETQYF. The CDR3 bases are TGTGCCAGCAGTCTCCCCTTTATGACAGGGATCCAAGAGACCCAGTACTTC.

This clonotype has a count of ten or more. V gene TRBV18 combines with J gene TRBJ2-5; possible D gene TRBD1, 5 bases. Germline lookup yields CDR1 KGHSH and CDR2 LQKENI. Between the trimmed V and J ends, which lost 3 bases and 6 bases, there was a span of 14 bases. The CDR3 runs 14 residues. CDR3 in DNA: TGTGCCAGCTCACCGGGGCAGGGAATGAAGACCCAGTACTTC. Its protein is CASSPGQGMKTQYF.

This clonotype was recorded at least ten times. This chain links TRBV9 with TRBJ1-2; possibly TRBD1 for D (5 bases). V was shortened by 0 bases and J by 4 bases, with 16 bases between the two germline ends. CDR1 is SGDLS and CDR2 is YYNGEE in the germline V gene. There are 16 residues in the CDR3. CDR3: CASSVGIGTGPYGYTF. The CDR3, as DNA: TGTGCCAGCAGCGTAGGGATCGGGACCGGGCCCTATGGCTACACCTTC.

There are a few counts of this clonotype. CDR3 DNA: TGTGCCAGCAGCTTAAGGGGACAGGGGGTCTACGAGCAGTACTTC. Protein product: CASSLRGQGVYEQYF. The gene calls are TRBV7-2 and TRBJ2-7; 11 positions agree with TRBD1. Germline CDR1 SGHTA, CDR2 FQGNSA. This CDR3 spans 15 amino acids. Trimming cost V 2 bases and J 3 bases; bases outside gene matches: 3. Full variable domain (remainder filled in from reference TRBV7-2 and TRBJ2-7): GAGVSQSPSNKVTEKGKDVELRCDPISGHTALYWYRQSLGQGLEFLIYFQGNSAPDKSGLPSDRFSAERTGGSVSTLTIQRTQQEDSAVYLCASSLRGQGVYEQYFGPGTRLTVT.